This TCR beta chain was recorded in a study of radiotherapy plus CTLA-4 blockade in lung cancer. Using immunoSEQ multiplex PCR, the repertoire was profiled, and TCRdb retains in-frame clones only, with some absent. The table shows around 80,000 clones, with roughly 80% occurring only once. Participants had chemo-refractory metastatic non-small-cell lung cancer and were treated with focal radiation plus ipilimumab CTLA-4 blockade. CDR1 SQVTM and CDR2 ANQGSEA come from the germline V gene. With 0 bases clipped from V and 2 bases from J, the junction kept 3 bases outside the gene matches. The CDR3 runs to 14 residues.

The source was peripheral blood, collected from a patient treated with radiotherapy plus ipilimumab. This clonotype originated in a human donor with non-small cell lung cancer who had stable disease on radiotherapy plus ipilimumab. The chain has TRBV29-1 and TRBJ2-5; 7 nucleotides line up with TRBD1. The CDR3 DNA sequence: TGCAGCGTTGAAGATCTGGGACAGCAAGAGACCCAGTACTTC. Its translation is CSVEDLGQQETQYF. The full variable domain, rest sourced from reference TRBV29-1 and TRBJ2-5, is SAVISQKPSRDICQRGTSLTIQCQVDSQVTMMFWYRQQPGQSLTLIATANQGSEATYESGFVIDKFPISRPNLTFSTLTVSNMSPEDSSIYLCSVEDLGQQETQYFGPGTRLLVL.